This passage covers 23 T cell receptor beta chains from one sample sequenced in a study of cytomegalovirus exposure and HLA in healthy donors. The repertoire was sequenced with immunoSEQ multiplex PCR; TCRdb's copy has only in-frame clones and lacks some. This repertoire shows roughly 180,000 clones, about four fifths found once; its top ten account for approximately 7%. The sequenced material came from PBMCs. The receptor set was obtained from a man younger than 35 in good health and CMV-seropositive.

The chain couples TRBV11-2 to TRBJ2-1; 8 bases are shared with TRBD2. This CDR3 has 16 residues. CDR1 and CDR2 from the germline V gene are SGHAT and FQNNGV. J was trimmed by 7 bases and V by 5 bases; bases with no gene match: 13. The CDR3 DNA sequence: TGTGCCAGCAGCAGTTGGACTAGCCGAGTGAGGAATGAGCAGTTCTTC. Protein: CASSSWTSRVRNEQFF.

The CDR3 protein is CASSSTTDPPYEQYF. The CDR3 coding sequence is TGTGCCAGCAGTTCAACGACAGACCCTCCCTACGAGCAGTACTTC. The V gene is TRBV6-5, the J gene TRBJ2-7, with D possibly matching TRBD1 (5 bases). Looked up from germline, CDR1 is MNHEY and CDR2 is SVGAGI. V gave up 4 bases and J gave up 2 bases, with 15 bases separating them. This CDR3 is 15 amino acids long.

The chain links TRBV7-2 to TRBJ2-7, with a tentative D call TRBD1 (6 bases). This CDR3 comprises 14 residues. Trimming took 6 bases from V and 6 from J, leaving 18 bases between them. Looked up from germline, CDR1 is SGHTA and CDR2 is FQGNSA. The CDR3 loop is CASSNRAGAGEQYF. CDR3 sequence (DNA): TGTGCCAGCAGTAATAGGGCAGGGGCGGGCGAGCAGTACTTC.

This rearrangement joins TRBV28 to TRBJ2-1, with 7 bases identical to TRBD1. V shed 5 bases, J shed 6 bases, and the junction held 10 bases outside the gene matches. Per the germline V gene, CDR1 is MDHEN and CDR2 is SYDVKM. The CDR3 spans 15 residues. CDR3 nucleotides: TGTGCCAGCAGTCTAGACGGGGACAGACTCAATGAGCAGTTCTTC. Its protein is CASSLDGDRLNEQFF. The variable domain in full, with the rest retrieved from reference TRBV28 and TRBJ2-1, is DVKVTQSSRYLVKRTGEKVFLECVQDMDHENMFWYRQDPGLGLRLIYFSYDVKMKEKGDIPEGYSVSREKKERFSLILESASTNQTSMYLCASSLDGDRLNEQFFGPGTRLTVL.

This clone occurred many times. The genes are TRBV9 and TRBJ1-1, with D possibly matching TRBD1 (5 bases). Trimming removed 3 bases from V and 1 base from J, with 16 bases in between. The CDR3 contains 16 residues. Germline assignment: CDR1 SGDLS and CDR2 YYNGEE. CDR3: CASSEDHRGSNTEAFF. The CDR3 bases are TGTGCCAGCAGCGAGGACCATCGGGGGTCGAACACTGAAGCTTTCTTT.

This rearrangement joins TRBV2 to TRBJ2-2; 8 bases fit TRBD2. The CDR3 contains 16 residues. Germline values: CDR1 SNHLY, CDR2 FYNNEI. V was clipped by 6 bases and J by 0 bases; unmatched bases: 6. CDR3 amino acids: CASSDGLASNTGELFF. CDR3 DNA: TGTGCCAGCAGCGACGGACTAGCCTCGAACACCGGGGAGCTGTTTTTT.

The chain recombines TRBV7-3 with TRBJ2-1, with D tentatively TRBD1 (5 bases). The length of the CDR3 is 14 residues. Germline loops: CDR1 SGHTA, CDR2 FQGTGA. Trimming pared 1 base from V and 4 bases from J, leaving 8 bases between. In DNA, the CDR3 is TGTGCCAGCAGCTTAATGCCAGGGTACAATGAGCAGTTCTTC. This codes for CASSLMPGYNEQFF.

This rearrangement joins TRBV9 to TRBJ2-2; TRBD2 is a possible D gene (6 bases). CDR3 size: 15 residues. Germline loops: CDR1 SGDLS, CDR2 YYNGEE. With 0 bases removed from V and 5 bases from J, the gap between germline ends came to 11 bases. The CDR3 region is CASSVGSSGTGELFF. CDR3 bases: TGTGCCAGCAGCGTAGGGAGTAGCGGTACCGGGGAGCTGTTTTTT.

The chain is built from TRBV6-1 and TRBJ1-3; D may be TRBD1 (6 bases). CDR1 and CDR2 from the germline V gene are MNHNS and SASEGT. The germline V and J ends were trimmed by 5 bases and 0 bases, with 11 bases remaining between them. This CDR3 comprises 15 residues. CDR3: CASSTGGHSGNTIYF. CDR3 bases: TGTGCCAGCAGTACTGGGGGCCACTCTGGAAACACCATATATTTT.

The J gene is TRBJ2-3, the V gene TRBV5-4, with 7 bases that match TRBD2. Per the germline V gene, CDR1 is SGHNT and CDR2 is YYREEE (reference sequence). The CDR3 sequence is 16 residues long. Unmatched junction bases numbered 8, after V lost 4 bases and J lost 0 bases. As DNA, the CDR3 is TGTGCCAGCAGCCGACTACTGGGAGGGAGCACAGATACGCAGTATTTT. Translated: CASSRLLGGSTDTQYF.

This rearrangement joins TRBV7-9 to TRBJ1-1, with 7 bases identical to TRBD1. V lost 4 bases and J lost 11; bases outside the gene matches: 7. The CDR3 spans 12 residues. The germline CDR1 and CDR2 sequences are SEHNR and FQNEAQ (reference sequence). The CDR3 protein is CASSYTGVGAFF. For the CDR3, the DNA is TGTGCCAGCAGCTACACAGGGGTAGGGGCTTTCTTT.

The chain joins TRBV19 to TRBJ1-2; tentatively, D is TRBD1 (6 bases). Germline V lookup: CDR1 LNHDA, CDR2 SQIVND (reference sequence). V dropped 5 bases and J dropped 2 bases, with 18 bases sitting between them. This CDR3 comprises 16 residues. DNA for the CDR3: TGTGCCAGTAGTTCTTCTCGGACAGATACGAACTATGGCTACACCTTC. This sequence encodes CASSSSRTDTNYGYTF.

CDR3 loop: CASSEVGVGGEQYF. As DNA, the CDR3 is TGTGCCAGCAGTGAGGTCGGGGTCGGGGGCGAGCAGTACTTC. This chain uses TRBV25-1 with TRBJ2-7; D possibly corresponds to TRBD2 (6 bases). Trimming removed 3 bases at V and 6 bases at J, with 15 bases between. The CDR3 runs to 14 residues. Germline V lookup: CDR1 MGHDK, CDR2 SYGVNS.

This clone appeared a single time. This chain connects TRBV7-9 to TRBJ1-2, with 8 bases matching TRBD1. The CDR3 has 13 amino acids. V shed 5 bases and J 3 bases; nucleotides not matched to a gene: 2. Per the germline V gene, CDR1 is SEHNR and CDR2 is FQNEAQ (reference sequence). CDR3 DNA: TGTGCCAGCAGCCGGGGACAGGACTATGGCTACACCTTC. This translates into CASSRGQDYGYTF.

The J gene is TRBJ2-4, the V gene TRBV5-1, with a tentative D call TRBD1 (5 bases). CDR3 length equals 18 residues. Trimming stripped 0 bases from V and 0 bases from J, with 16 bases between. CDR1 is SGHRS, CDR2 YFSETQ, per germline. The CDR3 is CASSLAWGGALAKNIQYF. DNA for the CDR3: TGCGCCAGCAGCTTGGCGTGGGGCGGAGCCCTAGCCAAAAACATTCAGTACTTC. The full variable domain, rest sourced from reference TRBV5-1 and TRBJ2-4, is KAGVTQTPRYLIKTRGQQVTLSCSPISGHRSVSWYQQTPGQGLQFLFEYFSETQRNKGNFPGRFSGRQFSNSRSEMNVSTLELGDSALYLCASSLAWGGALAKNIQYFGAGTRLSVL.

This clone was found once. This rearrangement joins TRBV10-3 to TRBJ1-1; tentatively, D is TRBD1 (6 bases). V was cut by 7 bases and J by 6 bases, with 15 bases left in between. CDR1 is ENHRY and CDR2 is SYGVKD in the germline V gene. The CDR3 totals 13 residues. CDR3 bases: TGTGCCATCATTGACCAGGGGTCGGCTGAAGCTTTCTTT. Its protein is CAIIDQGSAEAFF.

The rearrangement uses TRBV11-3 and TRBJ2-1; the match to TRBD2 covers 11 bases. Germline V gives CDR1 SGHNT, CDR2 YENEEA. The J segment lost 2 bases and the V segment lost 0 bases, leaving 3 bases of the junction unmatched. The CDR3 covers 17 residues. CDR3 nucleotides: TGTGCCAGCAGCTTAGACCCGACTAGCGGGGCCTACAATGAGCAGTTCTTC. Amino acids: CASSLDPTSGAYNEQFF. The full variable domain, its missing parts supplied by reference TRBV11-3 and TRBJ2-1, is EAGVVQSPRYKIIEKKQPVAFWCNPISGHNTLYWYLQNLGQGPELLIRYENEEAVDDSQLPKDRFSAERLKGVDSTLKIQPAELGDSAVYLCASSLDPTSGAYNEQFFGPGTRLTVL.

The chain employs TRBV19 and TRBJ2-5; 13 bases line up with TRBD2. Germline V gene data show CDR1 as LNHDA and CDR2 as SQIVND (reference sequence). V was clipped by 5 bases and J by 3 bases; unmatched bases: 3. The CDR3 extends over 15 amino acids. The CDR3 sequence is CASSLGTSGKETQYF. As DNA, the CDR3 is TGTGCCAGTAGTCTCGGGACTAGCGGGAAAGAGACCCAGTACTTC. Based on the CDR3 plus reference TRBV19 and TRBJ2-5, the full variable domain is DGGITQSPKYLFRKEGQNVTLSCEQNLNHDAMYWYRQDPGQGLRLIYYSQIVNDFQKGDIAEGYSVSREKKESFPLTVTSAQKNPTAFYLCASSLGTSGKETQYFGPGTRLLVL.

V usage is TRBV6-8 and J usage is TRBJ2-2; maybe TRBD2 (7 bases). Trimming took off 9 bases at V and 3 bases at J, with 20 bases between the two ends. The germline gives CDR1 MNHGY, CDR2 SAAAGT. CDR3 length: 16 amino acids. The CDR3 reads CARSHRIGGDTGELFF. CDR3 in DNA: TGTGCCAGATCTCACAGGATAGGGGGGGACACCGGGGAGCTGTTTTTT.

CDR3 bases: TGCGCCAGCAGCTTGGGCCTAGCTGGCAATGAGCAGTTCTTC. Encoded protein: CASSLGLAGNEQFF. The V call is TRBV5-1, the J call TRBJ2-1; a possible D gene is TRBD2 (5 bases). Trimming cost V 0 bases and J 6 bases, with 10 bases left between them. The CDR3 runs to 14 residues. Germline V gene lookup returns CDR1 SGHRS and CDR2 YFSETQ.

This chain joins TRBV9 and TRBJ1-4; TRBD1 might be the D (5 bases). Germline V gene data show CDR1 as SGDLS and CDR2 as YYNGEE. The CDR3 runs to 14 residues. The V gene lost 4 bases and the J gene lost 5 bases, with 12 bases spanning the gap. The CDR3 sequence is CASSPDSFNEKLFF. The CDR3 DNA follows: TGTGCCAGCAGCCCTGACAGTTTCAATGAAAAACTGTTTTTT.

This rearrangement joins TRBV28 to TRBJ2-7, with D unresolved. The germline gives CDR1 MDHEN, CDR2 SYDVKM. The CDR3 contains 14 residues. V dropped 5 bases and J dropped 3 bases, with 14 bases sitting between them. DNA for the CDR3: TGTGCCAGCAGTCCTTCCCCACCGGGCTACGAGCAGTACTTC. It encodes CASSPSPPGYEQYF.

This clone was recorded a few times. The chain has TRBV4-3 and TRBJ1-4, with D possibly being TRBD1 (6 bases). The CDR3 is 14 amino acids. V was shortened by 0 bases and J by 11 bases, with 13 bases between the two germline ends. From germline, CDR1 is LGHNA and CDR2 YSLEER. In nucleotides, the CDR3 is TGCGCCAGCAGCCAAGATCGGACAGTCATGAAACTGTTTTTT. It yields the protein CASSQDRTVMKLFF.